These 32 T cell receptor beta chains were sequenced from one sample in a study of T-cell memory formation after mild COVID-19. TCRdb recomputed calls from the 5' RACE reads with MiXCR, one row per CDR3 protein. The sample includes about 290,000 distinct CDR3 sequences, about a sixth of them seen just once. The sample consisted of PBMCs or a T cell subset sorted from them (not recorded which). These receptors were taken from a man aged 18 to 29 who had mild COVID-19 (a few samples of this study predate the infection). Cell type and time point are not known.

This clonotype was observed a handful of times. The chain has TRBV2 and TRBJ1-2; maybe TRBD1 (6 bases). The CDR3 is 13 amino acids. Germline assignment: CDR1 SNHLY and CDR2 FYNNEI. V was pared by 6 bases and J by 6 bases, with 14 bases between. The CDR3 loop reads CASRPQGADGYTF. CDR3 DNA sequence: TGTGCCAGCAGGCCACAGGGAGCGGATGGCTACACCTTC. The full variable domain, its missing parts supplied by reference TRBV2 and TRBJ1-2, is EPEVTQTPSHQVTQMGQEVILRCVPISNHLYFYWYRQILGQKVEFLVSFYNNEISEKSEIFDDQFSVERPDGSNFTLKIRSTKLEDSAMYFCASRPQGADGYTFGSGTRLTVV.

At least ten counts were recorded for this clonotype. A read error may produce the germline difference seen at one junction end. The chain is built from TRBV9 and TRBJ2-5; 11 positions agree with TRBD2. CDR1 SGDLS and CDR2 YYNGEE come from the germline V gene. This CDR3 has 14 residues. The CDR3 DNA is TGCGCCAGCAGCGTGGGACTAGCGGAAGAGACCCAGTACTTC. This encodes CASSVGLAEETQYF.

CDR3 residues: CSARDRGRGLTGELFF. CDR3 bases: TGCAGTGCTAGAGATCGGGGCAGGGGGTTAACCGGGGAGCTGTTTTTT. The rearrangement links TRBV20-1 to TRBJ2-2; 7 nucleotides line up with TRBD1. Unmatched junction bases numbered 9, after V lost 0 bases and J lost 5 bases. CDR1 is DFQATT and CDR2 is SNEGSKA in the germline V gene (reference sequence). The CDR3 runs to 16 residues.

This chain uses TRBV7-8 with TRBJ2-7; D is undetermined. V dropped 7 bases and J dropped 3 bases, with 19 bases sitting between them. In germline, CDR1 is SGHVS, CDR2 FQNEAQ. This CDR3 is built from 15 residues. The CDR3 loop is CASTPAVGDFYEQYF. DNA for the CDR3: TGTGCCAGCACCCCAGCCGTTGGGGATTTCTACGAGCAGTACTTC.

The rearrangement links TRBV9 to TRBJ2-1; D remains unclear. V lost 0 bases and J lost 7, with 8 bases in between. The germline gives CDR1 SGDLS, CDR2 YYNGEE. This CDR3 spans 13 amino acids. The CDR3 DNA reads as TGTGCCAGCAGCGTAGAAATCCTGAATGAGCAGTTCTTC. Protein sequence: CASSVEILNEQFF.

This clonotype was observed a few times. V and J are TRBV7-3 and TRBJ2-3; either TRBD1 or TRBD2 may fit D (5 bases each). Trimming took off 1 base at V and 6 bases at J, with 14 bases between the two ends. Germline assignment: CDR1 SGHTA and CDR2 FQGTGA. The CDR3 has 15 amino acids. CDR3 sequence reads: CASSLIAGATDTQYF. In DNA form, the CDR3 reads TGTGCCAGCAGCTTAATTGCCGGGGCGACGGATACGCAGTATTTT.

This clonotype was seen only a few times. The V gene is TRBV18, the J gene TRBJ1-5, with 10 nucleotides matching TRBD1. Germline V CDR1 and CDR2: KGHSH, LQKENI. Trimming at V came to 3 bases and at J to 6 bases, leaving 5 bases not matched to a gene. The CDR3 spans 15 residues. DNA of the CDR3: TGTGCCAGCTCACCGGAGACAGGGGGCCTTCAGCCCCAGCATTTT. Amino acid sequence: CASSPETGGLQPQHF.

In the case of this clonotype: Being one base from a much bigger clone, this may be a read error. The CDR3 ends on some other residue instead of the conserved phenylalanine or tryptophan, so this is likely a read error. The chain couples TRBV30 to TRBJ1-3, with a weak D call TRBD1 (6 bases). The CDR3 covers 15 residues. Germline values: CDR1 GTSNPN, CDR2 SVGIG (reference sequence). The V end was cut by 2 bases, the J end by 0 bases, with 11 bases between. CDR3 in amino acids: CAWSRGAISGNTIYC. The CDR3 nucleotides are TGTGCCTGGAGTAGGGGGGCCATCTCTGGAAACACCATATATTGT.

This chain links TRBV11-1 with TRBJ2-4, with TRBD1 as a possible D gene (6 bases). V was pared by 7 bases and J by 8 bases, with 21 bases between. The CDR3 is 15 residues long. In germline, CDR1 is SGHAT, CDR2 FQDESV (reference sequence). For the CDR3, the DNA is TGTGCCAGCACCCCTGAGACAGGCTCTTGGGACATTCAGTACTTC. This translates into CASTPETGSWDIQYF. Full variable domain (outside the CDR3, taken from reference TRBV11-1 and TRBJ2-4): EAEVAQSPRYKITEKSQAVAFWCDPISGHATLYWYRQILGQGPELLVQFQDESVVDDSQLPKDRFSAERLKGVDSTLKIQPAELGDSAMYLCASTPETGSWDIQYFGAGTRLSVL.

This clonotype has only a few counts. This CDR3 is CASSPRAVLEKQYF. CDR3 in DNA: TGTGCCAGCAGCCCCAGGGCGGTCTTGGAGAAGCAGTACTTC. The chain has TRBV11-1 and TRBJ2-7; tentatively, D is TRBD1 (5 bases). The ends were cut back, 5 bases at V and 8 bases at J, with 19 bases in the middle. The germline V gene has CDR1 SGHAT and CDR2 FQDESV (reference sequence). The CDR3 spans 14 residues.

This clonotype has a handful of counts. CDR3 loop: CASSQDRGMGYGYTF. CDR3 nucleotide sequence: TGCGCCAGCAGCCAAGATCGAGGGATGGGGTATGGCTACACCTTC. This chain joins TRBV4-3 and TRBJ1-2; D remains ambiguous. V shed 0 bases and J shed 5 bases, with 13 bases lying between them. Germline CDR1 is LGHNA and CDR2 is YSLEER. The CDR3 is 15 residues long.

The CDR3 DNA sequence: TGTGCCAGCTCAGCCCTGACCTCTGGAAACACCATATATTTT. Its protein is CASSALTSGNTIYF. The chain links TRBV27 to TRBJ1-3; the D is unclear. The V end was cut by 8 bases, the J end by 0 bases, with 11 bases between. CDR1 is MNHEY, CDR2 SMNVEV, per germline (reference sequence). This CDR3 region has 14 residues.

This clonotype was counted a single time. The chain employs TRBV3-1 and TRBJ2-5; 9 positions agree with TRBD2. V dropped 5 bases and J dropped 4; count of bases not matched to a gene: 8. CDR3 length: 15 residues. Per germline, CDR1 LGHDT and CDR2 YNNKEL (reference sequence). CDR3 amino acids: CASSEAAGGGETQYF. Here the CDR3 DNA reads TGTGCCAGCAGCGAGGCAGCGGGGGGTGGAGAGACCCAGTACTTC.

The CDR3 coding sequence is TGTGCCAGCAGCAGGACAGGGTATGGTCATGGCTACACCTTC. Translation: CASSRTGYGHGYTF. This rearrangement joins TRBV6-5 to TRBJ1-2; 8 nucleotides match TRBD1. With 6 bases clipped from V and 6 bases from J, the junction kept 9 bases outside the gene matches. The CDR3 length is 14 residues. Germline V gene data show CDR1 as MNHEY and CDR2 as SVGAGI.

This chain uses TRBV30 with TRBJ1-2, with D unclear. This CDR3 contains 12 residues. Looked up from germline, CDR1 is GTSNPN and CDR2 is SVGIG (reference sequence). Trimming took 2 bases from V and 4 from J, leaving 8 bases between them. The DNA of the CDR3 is TGTGCCTGGAGTCGGCAGACCTATGGCTACACCTTC. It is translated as CAWSRQTYGYTF.

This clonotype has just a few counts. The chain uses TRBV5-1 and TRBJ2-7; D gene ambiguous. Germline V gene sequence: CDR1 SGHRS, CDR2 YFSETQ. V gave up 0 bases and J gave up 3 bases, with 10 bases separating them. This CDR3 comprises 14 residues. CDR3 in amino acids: CASSLANSLYEQYF. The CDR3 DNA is TGCGCCAGCAGCTTGGCGAACAGCCTCTACGAGCAGTACTTC. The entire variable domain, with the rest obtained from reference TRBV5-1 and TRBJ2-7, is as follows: KAGVTQTPRYLIKTRGQQVTLSCSPISGHRSVSWYQQTPGQGLQFLFEYFSETQRNKGNFPGRFSGRQFSNSRSEMNVSTLELGDSALYLCASSLANSLYEQYFGPGTRLTVT.

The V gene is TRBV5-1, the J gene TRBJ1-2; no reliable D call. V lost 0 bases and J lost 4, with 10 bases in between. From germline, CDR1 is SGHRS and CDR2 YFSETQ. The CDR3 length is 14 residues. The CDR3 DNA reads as TGCGCCAGCAGCTTGGTAACGGGGTCCTATGGCTACACCTTC. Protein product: CASSLVTGSYGYTF.

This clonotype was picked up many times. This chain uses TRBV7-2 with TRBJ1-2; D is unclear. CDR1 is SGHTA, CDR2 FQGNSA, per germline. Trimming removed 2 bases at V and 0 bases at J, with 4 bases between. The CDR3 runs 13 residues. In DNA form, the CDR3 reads TGTGCCAGCAGCTTAAAGGCTAACTATGGCTACACCTTC. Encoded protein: CASSLKANYGYTF.

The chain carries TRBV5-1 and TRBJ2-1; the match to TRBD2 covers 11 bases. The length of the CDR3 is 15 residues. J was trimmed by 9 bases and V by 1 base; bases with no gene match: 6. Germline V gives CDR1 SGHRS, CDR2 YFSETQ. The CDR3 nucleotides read TGCGCCAGCAGCTTGAGGTCTAGCGGGGGGTTTGAGCAGTTCTTC. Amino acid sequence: CASSLRSSGGFEQFF.

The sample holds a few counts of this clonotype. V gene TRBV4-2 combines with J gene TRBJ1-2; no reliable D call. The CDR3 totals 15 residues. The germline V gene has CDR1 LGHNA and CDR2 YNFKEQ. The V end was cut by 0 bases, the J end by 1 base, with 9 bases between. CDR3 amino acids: CASSQERVGNYGYTF. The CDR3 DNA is TGTGCCAGCAGCCAAGAACGAGTGGGTAACTATGGCTACACCTTC.

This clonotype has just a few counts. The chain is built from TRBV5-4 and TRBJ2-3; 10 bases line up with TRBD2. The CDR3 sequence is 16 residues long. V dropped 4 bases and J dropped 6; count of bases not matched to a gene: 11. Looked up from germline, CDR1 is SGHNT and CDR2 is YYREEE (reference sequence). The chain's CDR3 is CASSAPLAGGGDTQYF. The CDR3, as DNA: TGTGCCAGCAGCGCCCCCTTAGCGGGGGGCGGGGATACGCAGTATTTT.

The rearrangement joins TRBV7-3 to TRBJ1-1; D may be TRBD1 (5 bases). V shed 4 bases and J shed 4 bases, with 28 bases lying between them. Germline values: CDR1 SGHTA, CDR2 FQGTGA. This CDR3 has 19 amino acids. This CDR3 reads CASSSLPPTKGGAGTEAFF. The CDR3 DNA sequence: TGTGCCAGCAGCTCATTACCCCCTACCAAAGGCGGGGCTGGCACTGAAGCTTTCTTT.

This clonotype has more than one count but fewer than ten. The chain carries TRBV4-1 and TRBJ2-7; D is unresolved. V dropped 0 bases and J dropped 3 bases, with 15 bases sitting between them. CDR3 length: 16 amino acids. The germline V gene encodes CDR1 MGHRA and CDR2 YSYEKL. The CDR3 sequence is CASSQDPDTYIYEQYF. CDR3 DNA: TGCGCCAGCAGCCAAGATCCCGACACCTATATCTACGAGCAGTACTTC.

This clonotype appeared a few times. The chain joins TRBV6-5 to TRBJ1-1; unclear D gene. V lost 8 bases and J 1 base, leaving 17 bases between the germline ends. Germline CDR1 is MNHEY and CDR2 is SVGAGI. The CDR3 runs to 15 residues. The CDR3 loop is CASSEGVKGNTEAFF. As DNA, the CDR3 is TGTGCCAGCTCCGAAGGAGTTAAGGGGAACACTGAAGCTTTCTTT.

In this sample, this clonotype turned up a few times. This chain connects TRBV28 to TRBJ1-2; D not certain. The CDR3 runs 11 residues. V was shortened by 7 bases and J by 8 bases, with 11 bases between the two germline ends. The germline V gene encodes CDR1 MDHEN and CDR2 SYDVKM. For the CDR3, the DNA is TGTGCCAGCACCCAAGGGCAGGGCTACACCTTC. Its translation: CASTQGQGYTF.

CDR3 sequence: CASSSLSGGETQYF. In DNA, the CDR3 is TGTGCCAGCAGCTCCCTGTCAGGGGGAGAGACCCAGTACTTC. This chain connects TRBV7-9 to TRBJ2-5, with TRBD1 matching over 7 bases. In germline, CDR1 is SEHNR, CDR2 FQNEAQ (reference sequence). Losses at the gene ends were 4 bases for V and 4 bases for J; bases not matched to a gene: 6. The CDR3 consists of 14 residues.

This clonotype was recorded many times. CDR3 nucleotide sequence: TGCGCCAGCCAGCGCACCTACGAGCAGTACTTC. Its protein product is CASQRTYEQYF. V and J are TRBV10-2 and TRBJ2-7; no firm D call. CDR1 is WSHSY and CDR2 is SAAADI in the germline V gene. The CDR3 contains 11 residues. V was cut by 8 bases and J by 2 bases, with 7 bases left in between.

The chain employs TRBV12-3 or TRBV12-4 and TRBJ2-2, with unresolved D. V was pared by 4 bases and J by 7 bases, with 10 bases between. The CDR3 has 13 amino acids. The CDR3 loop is CASSWVVVGELFF. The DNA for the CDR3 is TGTGCCAGCAGTTGGGTAGTGGTCGGGGAGCTGTTTTTT.

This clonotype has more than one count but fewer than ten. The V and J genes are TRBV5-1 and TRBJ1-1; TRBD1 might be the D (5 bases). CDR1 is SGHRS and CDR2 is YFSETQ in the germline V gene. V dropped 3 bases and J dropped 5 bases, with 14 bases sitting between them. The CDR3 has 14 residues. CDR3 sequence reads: CASSSPSPGTEAFF. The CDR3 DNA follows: TGCGCCAGCAGCTCTCCGAGCCCAGGGACTGAAGCTTTCTTT. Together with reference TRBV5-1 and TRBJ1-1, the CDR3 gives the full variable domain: KAGVTQTPRYLIKTRGQQVTLSCSPISGHRSVSWYQQTPGQGLQFLFEYFSETQRNKGNFPGRFSGRQFSNSRSEMNVSTLELGDSALYLCASSSPSPGTEAFFGQGTRLTVV.

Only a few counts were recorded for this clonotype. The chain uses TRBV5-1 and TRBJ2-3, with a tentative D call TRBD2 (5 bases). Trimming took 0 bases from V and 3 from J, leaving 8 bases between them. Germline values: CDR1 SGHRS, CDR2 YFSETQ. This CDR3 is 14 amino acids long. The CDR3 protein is CASSLERETDTQYF. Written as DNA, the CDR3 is TGCGCCAGCAGCTTGGAGAGGGAGACAGATACGCAGTATTTT. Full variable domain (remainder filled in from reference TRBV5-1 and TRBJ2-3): KAGVTQTPRYLIKTRGQQVTLSCSPISGHRSVSWYQQTPGQGLQFLFEYFSETQRNKGNFPGRFSGRQFSNSRSEMNVSTLELGDSALYLCASSLERETDTQYFGPGTRLTVL.

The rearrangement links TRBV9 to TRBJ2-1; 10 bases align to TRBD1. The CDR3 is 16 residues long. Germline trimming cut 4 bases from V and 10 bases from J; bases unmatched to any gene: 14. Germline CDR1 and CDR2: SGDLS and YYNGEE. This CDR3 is CASSILEGQGWEEQFF. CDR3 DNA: TGTGCCAGCAGCATACTAGAGGGACAGGGGTGGGAAGAGCAGTTCTTC.

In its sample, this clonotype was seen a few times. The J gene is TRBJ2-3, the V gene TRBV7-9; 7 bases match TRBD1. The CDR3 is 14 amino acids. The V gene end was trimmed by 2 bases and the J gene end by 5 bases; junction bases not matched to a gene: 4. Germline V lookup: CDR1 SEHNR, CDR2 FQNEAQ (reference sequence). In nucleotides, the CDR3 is TGTGCCAGCAGCTTACTAGGGGGCGGAGATACGCAGTATTTT. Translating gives CASSLLGGGDTQYF.